This entry describes one T cell receptor beta chain. The sample comes from a study of OX40 agonist ivuxolimab in advanced cancers. The protocol was immunoSEQ multiplex PCR, while the TCRdb copy is restricted to in-frame clones and leaves out a portion. The table records 78,000 or so clones, around nine tenths of them present only once. This CDR3 has 17 amino acids. Per the germline V gene, CDR1 is SNHLY and CDR2 is FYNNEI. Trimming cost V 6 bases and J 5 bases; bases outside gene matches: 8. This rearrangement joins TRBV2 to TRBJ2-2, with 14 bases identical to TRBD2. The sequence was obtained from an adult with an advanced solid tumor such as melanoma, head and neck, liver or kidney cancer. The material was CD4+ or CD8+ T cells sorted from blood, obtained in a trial of the OX40 agonist ivuxolimab. This chain's CDR3 is CASSERLAGGGTGELFF. The CDR3 DNA is TGTGCCAGCAGCGAAAGACTAGCGGGAGGGGGGACCGGGGAGCTGTTTTTT.